These 20 T cell receptor beta chains share one sample of origin, sequenced in a study of radiation and T cells in renal cell carcinoma. Indicated time point: baseline pretreatment blood. As to treatment: 15 Gy SBRT to primary tumor, nephrectomy 4 weeks later. Sequencing used immunoSEQ multiplex PCR; TCRdb keeps in-frame clones, though not all of them. Found here are around 46,000 clones, 83% of them singletons; the top ten hold 30% to 35%. The source was blood, collected from a patient whose treatment included radiotherapy and nephrectomy. Receptors originate from a woman aged 70-85 years with renal cell carcinoma.

This clone was detected only once. The chain joins TRBV30 to TRBJ2-3, with 7 bases that match TRBD2. After removal of 1 base from V and 5 bases from J, the junction contained 0 bases not matched to a gene. This CDR3 region has 12 residues. Germline-derived CDR1 and CDR2 are GTSNPN and SVGIG (reference sequence). The CDR3 protein is CAWSGGGDTQYF. The CDR3 DNA is TGTGCCTGGAGTGGGGGGGGAGATACGCAGTATTTT. The whole variable domain, filled in from reference TRBV30 and TRBJ2-3, reads SQTIHQWPATLVQPVGSPLSLECTVEGTSNPNLYWYRQAAGRGLQLLFYSVGIGQISSEVPQNLSASRPQDRQFILSSKKLLLSDSGFYLCAWSGGGDTQYFGPGTRLTVL.

J is TRBJ2-1 and V is TRBV5-1; 8 bases map to TRBD2. The CDR3 totals 15 residues. The V gene's germline CDR1 is SGHRS and CDR2 YFSETQ. In DNA form, the CDR3 reads TGCGAGTCGAAACGGGGGGGCAATCCGTATGATGAGCAGTTCTTC. Translated, it gives CESKRGGNPYDEQFF.

The table lists this clone with a few counts. This chain links TRBV5-6 with TRBJ2-4; no definite D call. Between the trimmed V and J ends, which lost 0 bases and 6 bases, there was a span of 7 bases. This CDR3 has 13 residues. From germline, CDR1 is SGHDT and CDR2 YYEEEE. DNA of the CDR3: TGTGCCAGCAGCTTGGGGGTCCCAAACATTCAGTACTTC. Its protein is CASSLGVPNIQYF.

The chain employs TRBV5-4 and TRBJ2-5; 9 bases fit TRBD2. CDR1 SGHNT and CDR2 YYREEE come from the germline V gene (reference sequence). The CDR3 consists of 16 residues. V trimming: 3 bases; J trimming: 4 bases; junction bases outside the gene matches: 10. The CDR3 DNA reads as TGTGCCAGCAGCTCCGGGACTAGCTCTTTAGGAGAGACCCAGTACTTC. Its translation: CASSSGTSSLGETQYF. Looking up the rest from reference TRBV5-4 and TRBJ2-5 gives the full variable domain: ETGVTQSPTHLIKTRGQQVTLRCSSQSGHNTVSWYQQALGQGPQFIFQYYREEENGRGNFPPRFSGLQFPNYSSELNVNALELDDSALYLCASSSGTSSLGETQYFGPGTRLLVL.

The V and J genes are TRBV5-6 and TRBJ2-3, with 9 bases fitting TRBD2. V was pared by 0 bases and J by 5 bases, with 4 bases of the junction left unmatched. CDR3 size: 15 residues. Germline-derived CDR1 and CDR2 are SGHDT and YYEEEE. CDR3 DNA: TGTGCCAGCAGCTTGGGCGGGGGGGGCGAAGATACGCAGTATTTT. Amino acid sequence: CASSLGGGGEDTQYF.

The chain couples TRBV7-2 to TRBJ2-3; 14 bases are a match to TRBD2. The germline V gene has CDR1 SGHTA and CDR2 FQGNSA. Trimming at V came to 3 bases and at J to 1 base, leaving 6 bases not matched to a gene. The CDR3 sequence is 18 residues long. The CDR3 nucleotides read TGTGCCAGCAGCTTGACTAGCGGGAGGGCCTTAGGCACAGATACGCAGTATTTT. As protein: CASSLTSGRALGTDTQYF.

This clone has a single count. A much larger clone sits a single nucleotide away, making a read error possible. This sequence joins TRBV29-1 and TRBJ1-2; D is undetermined. The germline V and J ends were trimmed by 8 bases and 4 bases, with 14 bases remaining between them. This CDR3 has 12 residues. Germline V gene data show CDR1 as SQVTM and CDR2 as ANQGSEA. CDR3 sequence reads: CSTQERGYGYTF. CDR3 DNA: TGCAGCACTCAGGAGAGAGGCTATGGCTACACCTTC. Complete variable domain (other parts from reference TRBV29-1 and TRBJ1-2): SAVISQKPSRDICQRGTSLTIQCQVDSQVTMMFWYRQQPGQSLTLIATANQGSEATYESGFVIDKFPISRPNLTFSTLTVSNMSPEDSSIYLCSTQERGYGYTFGSGTRLTVV.

The J gene is TRBJ2-3, the V gene TRBV18; 9 nucleotides agree with TRBD2. Germline trimming cut 6 bases from V and 4 bases from J; bases unmatched to any gene: 8. The CDR3 has 15 amino acids. CDR1 and CDR2 from the germline V gene are KGHSH and LQKENI. The CDR3 is CASSQVAGVADTQYF. CDR3 nucleotide sequence: TGTGCCAGCTCCCAAGTAGCGGGAGTGGCAGATACGCAGTATTTT. The full variable domain, completed using reference TRBV18 and TRBJ2-3, is NAGVMQNPRHLVRRRGQEARLRCSPMKGHSHVYWYRQLPEEGLKFMVYLQKENIIDESGMPKERFSAEFPKEGPSILRIQQVVRGDSAAYFCASSQVAGVADTQYFGPGTRLTVL.

The chain joins TRBV16 to TRBJ2-7; D perhaps matches TRBD2 (6 bases). The V gene's germline CDR1 is KGHSY and CDR2 FQNENV. The V end was cut by 0 bases, the J end by 7 bases, with 10 bases between. The CDR3 is 13 residues long. This chain's CDR3 is CASSQSVRGEQYF. For the CDR3, the DNA is TGTGCCAGCAGCCAATCGGTCCGGGGGGAGCAGTACTTC.

CDR3 DNA sequence: TGTGCCAGCAGCTTAGCTGGTCGCGAGCAGTACTTC. Residues: CASSLAGREQYF. The V and J genes are TRBV7-2 and TRBJ2-7; D is undetermined. With 0 bases removed from V and 6 bases from J, the gap between germline ends came to 6 bases. The CDR3 totals 12 residues. CDR1 and CDR2 (germline): SGHTA, FQGNSA.

V gene TRBV4-2 combines with J gene TRBJ2-1; 8 positions match TRBD2. The CDR3 is 15 residues long. From germline, CDR1 is LGHNA and CDR2 YNFKEQ. J was trimmed by 12 bases and V by 1 base; bases with no gene match: 11. CDR3 sequence (DNA): TGTGCCAGCAGCCAAGGGACTAGCCCCGTGGGGGGGCAGTTCTTC. Amino acid sequence: CASSQGTSPVGGQFF.

The chain joins TRBV19 to TRBJ2-7; 10 nucleotides align to TRBD2. Germline V gene lookup returns CDR1 LNHDA and CDR2 SQIVND (reference sequence). CDR3 size: 15 residues. The V gene end was trimmed by 1 base and the J gene end by 2 bases; junction bases not matched to a gene: 2. The CDR3, as DNA: TGTGCCAGTAGTATAGCTAGCGGGAGTACCTACGAGCAGTACTTC. Translation gives CASSIASGSTYEQYF.

The V gene is TRBV11-3, the J gene TRBJ2-5, with a tentative D call TRBD1 (5 bases). CDR3 length: 13 amino acids. Trimming shortened V by 5 bases and J by 1 base, and 8 bases separated the two germline ends. The germline gives CDR1 SGHNT, CDR2 YENEEA. Here the CDR3 reads CASSQGGQETQYF. CDR3 DNA: TGTGCCAGCAGCCAGGGCGGCCAAGAGACCCAGTACTTC.

DNA of the CDR3: TGCGCCAGCAGGCCCGGACAGGGTAGTACCTACGAGCAGTACTTC. Translation: CASRPGQGSTYEQYF. The chain uses TRBV5-1 and TRBJ2-7; 8 bases map to TRBD1. CDR3 length: 15 amino acids. CDR1 and CDR2 from the germline V gene are SGHRS and YFSETQ. The J segment lost 2 bases and the V segment lost 5 bases, leaving 9 bases of the junction unmatched. Based on the CDR3 plus reference TRBV5-1 and TRBJ2-7, the full variable domain is KAGVTQTPRYLIKTRGQQVTLSCSPISGHRSVSWYQQTPGQGLQFLFEYFSETQRNKGNFPGRFSGRQFSNSRSEMNVSTLELGDSALYLCASRPGQGSTYEQYFGPGTRLTVT.

The genes are TRBV5-1 and TRBJ2-2; 10 nucleotides align to TRBD1. The ends lost 5 bases at V and 4 bases at J; junction bases unmatched: 8. The CDR3 totals 16 residues. CDR1 is SGHRS and CDR2 is YFSETQ in the germline V gene. This CDR3 is CASRPDRGLGTGELFF. The CDR3 bases are TGCGCCAGCAGACCTGACAGGGGGCTTGGCACCGGGGAGCTGTTTTTT.

The chain uses TRBV10-1 and TRBJ2-7, with D uncertain. Trimming stripped 0 bases from V and 0 bases from J, with 15 bases between. The CDR3 contains 17 residues. Germline CDR1 is WNHNN and CDR2 is SYGVQD (reference sequence). The CDR3 DNA reads TGCGCCAGCAGTGAGTCGAAGGTTTCAGATAGCTCCTACGAGCAGTACTTC. Translated: CASSESKVSDSSYEQYF.

The chain is built from TRBV27 and TRBJ2-1, with unresolved D. CDR1 and CDR2 (germline): MNHEY, SMNVEV (reference sequence). The CDR3 is made up of 14 amino acids. V lost 6 bases to trimming and J lost 0 bases, with 9 bases between them. In nucleotides, the CDR3 is TGTGCCAGCAGCCAGGCGACCTCCTACAATGAGCAGTTCTTC. Its protein product is CASSQATSYNEQFF.

This clone is categorized as medium-sized. V gene TRBV5-1 combines with J gene TRBJ2-3; D is tentatively TRBD1 or TRBD2 (5 bases each). CDR3 length: 14 amino acids. V shed 2 bases and J shed 8 bases, with 15 bases lying between them. Germline V gene lookup returns CDR1 SGHRS and CDR2 YFSETQ. CDR3 nucleotide sequence: TGCGCCAGCAGCTTTGGGACGTATCAGGGTACGCAGTATTTT. It translates to CASSFGTYQGTQYF.

The genes are TRBV4-1 and TRBJ1-5; D not resolved. CDR1 is MGHRA and CDR2 is YSYEKL in the germline V gene. V was trimmed by 4 bases and J by 6 bases, leaving 13 bases between them. This CDR3 has 14 residues. For the CDR3, the DNA is TGCGCCAGCAGCCGGGCGAGTCAAGGTCAGCCCCAGCATTTT. Amino acids: CASSRASQGQPQHF.

The CDR3 spells CASSSSGTGVYEQYF. Written as DNA, the CDR3 is TGCGCCAGCAGCTCATCCGGGACAGGGGTCTACGAGCAGTACTTC. The chain combines TRBV5-1 with TRBJ2-7, with TRBD1 matching 10 bases. With V trimmed by 3 bases and J by 3 bases, 6 bases remained unmatched. Germline V CDR1 and CDR2: SGHRS, YFSETQ. The length of the CDR3 is 15 residues.